This section outlines one T cell receptor beta chain sequence together with its context. Its antigen is still unknown. Sequenced by immunoSEQ multiplex PCR; TCRdb stores in-frame clones only, minus some. This sample carries tens of thousands of clones, around two thirds of them seen once, and the ten largest clones take around 20%. These data belong to a study of OX40 agonist ivuxolimab in advanced cancers. Study information: Patients were dosed with the agonistic anti-OX40 (CD134) antibody ivuxolimab. Overall study findings and caveats: It was not determined which antigens were specifically recognized by the peripheral T cells that had undergone clonal expansion.

The germline gives CDR1 MNHNY, CDR2 SVGAGI (reference sequence). The CDR3 is 15 residues long. V was cut by 6 bases and J by 6 bases, with 20 bases left in between. The material sequenced was CD4+ or CD8+ T cells sorted from blood, taken in a trial of the OX40 agonist ivuxolimab. This TCR was sampled from an adult with an advanced solid tumor such as melanoma, head and neck, liver or kidney cancer. This sequence joins TRBV6-6 and TRBJ1-1, with a weak D call TRBD1 (5 bases). DNA for the CDR3: TGTGCCAGCAGCCCCTCGTGGGGGGAGAGTGCTGAAGCTTTCTTT. Translated, it gives CASSPSWGESAEAFF.